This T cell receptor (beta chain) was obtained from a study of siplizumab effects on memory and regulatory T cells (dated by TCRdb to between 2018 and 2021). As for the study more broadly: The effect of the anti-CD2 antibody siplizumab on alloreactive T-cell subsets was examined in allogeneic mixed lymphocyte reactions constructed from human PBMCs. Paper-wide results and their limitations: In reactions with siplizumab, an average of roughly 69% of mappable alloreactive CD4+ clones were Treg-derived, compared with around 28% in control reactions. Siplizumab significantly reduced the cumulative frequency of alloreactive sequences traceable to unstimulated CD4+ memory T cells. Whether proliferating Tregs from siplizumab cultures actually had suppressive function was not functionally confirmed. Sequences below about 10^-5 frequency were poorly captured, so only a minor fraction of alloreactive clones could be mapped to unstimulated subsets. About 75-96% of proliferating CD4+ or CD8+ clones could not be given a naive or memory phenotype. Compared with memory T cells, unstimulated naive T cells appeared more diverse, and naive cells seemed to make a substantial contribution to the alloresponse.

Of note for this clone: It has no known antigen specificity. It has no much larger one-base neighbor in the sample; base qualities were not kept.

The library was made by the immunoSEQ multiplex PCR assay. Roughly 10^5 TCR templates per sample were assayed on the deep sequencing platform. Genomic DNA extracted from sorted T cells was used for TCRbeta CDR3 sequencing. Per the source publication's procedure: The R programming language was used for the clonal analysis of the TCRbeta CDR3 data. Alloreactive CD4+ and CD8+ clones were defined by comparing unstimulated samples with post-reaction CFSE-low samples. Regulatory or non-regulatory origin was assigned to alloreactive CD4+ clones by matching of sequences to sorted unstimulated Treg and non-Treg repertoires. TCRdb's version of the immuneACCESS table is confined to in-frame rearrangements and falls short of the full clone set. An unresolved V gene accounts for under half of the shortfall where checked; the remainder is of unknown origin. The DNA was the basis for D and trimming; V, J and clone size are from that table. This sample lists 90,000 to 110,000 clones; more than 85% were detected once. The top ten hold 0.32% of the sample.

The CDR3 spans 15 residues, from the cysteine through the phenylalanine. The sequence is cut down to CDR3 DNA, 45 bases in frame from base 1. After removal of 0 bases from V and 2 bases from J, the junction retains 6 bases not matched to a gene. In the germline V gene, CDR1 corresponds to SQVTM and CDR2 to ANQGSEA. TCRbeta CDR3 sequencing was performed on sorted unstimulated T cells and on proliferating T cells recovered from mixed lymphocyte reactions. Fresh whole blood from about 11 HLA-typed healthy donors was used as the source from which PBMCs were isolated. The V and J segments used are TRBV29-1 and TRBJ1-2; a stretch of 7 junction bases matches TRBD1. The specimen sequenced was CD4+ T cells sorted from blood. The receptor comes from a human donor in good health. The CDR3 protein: CSVEDLETGNYGYTF. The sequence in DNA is TGCAGCGTTGAAGATCTGGAGACAGGGAACTATGGCTACACCTTC.